The next 11 T cell receptor beta chains were all read from a single sample in a study of shared T cell receptors in the human thymus. Generated by immunoSEQ multiplex PCR, the TCRdb table keeps only in-frame clones and is missing some. In the table there are some 660,000 clones, 70% to 90% of which are singletons. The data were also submitted as part of a second study, on human thymus T cells.

The material sequenced was thymocytes. Receptor source: a boy less than two years old with a congenital heart defect.

This clone showed up just once. This chain links TRBV5-1 with TRBJ1-4; 9 nucleotides line up with TRBD1. Germline CDR1 SGHRS, CDR2 YFSETQ. The J segment lost 7 bases and the V segment lost 4 bases, leaving 8 bases of the junction unmatched. The CDR3 spans 15 residues. CDR3 bases: TGCGCCAGCAGCCTGCTGGGACAGGGTAGTGAAAAACTGTTTTTT. This codes for CASSLLGQGSEKLFF.

This clone was detected only once. The chain has TRBV9 and TRBJ2-3; D is uncertain. Trimming cost V 4 bases and J 6 bases, with 9 bases left between them. This CDR3 has 12 residues. Germline V gene sequence: CDR1 SGDLS, CDR2 YYNGEE. The CDR3 region is CASSFPSDTQYF. The CDR3 bases are TGTGCCAGCAGCTTCCCCTCGGATACGCAGTATTTT.

V gene TRBV19 combines with J gene TRBJ1-5, with D maybe TRBD1 (5 bases). Trimming left V 3 bases short and J 6 bases short, with 12 bases between. From germline, CDR1 is LNHDA and CDR2 SQIVND (reference sequence). This CDR3 has 14 amino acids. The CDR3 loop reads CASSMGLPGQPQHF. In nucleotides, the CDR3 is TGTGCCAGTAGTATGGGACTCCCCGGTCAGCCCCAGCATTTT. Full variable domain (missing parts from reference TRBV19 and TRBJ1-5): DGGITQSPKYLFRKEGQNVTLSCEQNLNHDAMYWYRQDPGQGLRLIYYSQIVNDFQKGDIAEGYSVSREKKESFPLTVTSAQKNPTAFYLCASSMGLPGQPQHFGDGTRLSIL.

This chain uses TRBV4-1 with TRBJ2-7, with no clear D. CDR1 and CDR2 from the germline V gene are MGHRA and YSYEKL. V was clipped by 3 bases and J by 2 bases, with 17 bases between them. This CDR3 spans 16 amino acids. CDR3 residues: CASSQEIKRKTYEQYF. As DNA, the CDR3 is TGCGCCAGCAGCCAGGAGATAAAGCGAAAAACCTACGAGCAGTACTTC.

The gene calls are TRBV20-1 and TRBJ2-1, with a tentative D call TRBD2 (5 bases). Germline V gives CDR1 DFQATT, CDR2 SNEGSKA (reference sequence). The CDR3 spans 11 residues. The ends were cut back, 3 bases at V and 8 bases at J, with 8 bases in the middle. CDR3 bases: TGCAGTGCTAGTCCGGGATATGAGCAGTTCTTC. It codes for CSASPGYEQFF.

This clone was detected a few times. The V gene is TRBV19, the J gene TRBJ2-4; 10 bases are a match to TRBD1. Unmatched junction bases numbered 19, after V lost 5 bases and J lost 15 bases. CDR3 size: 16 residues. Germline CDR1 and CDR2: LNHDA and SQIVND (reference sequence). The CDR3 DNA is TGTGCCAGTAGTGTCGGGACAGGGGATCCCCAAGGATTTCCGTACTTC. As protein: CASSVGTGDPQGFPYF.

V usage is TRBV4-1 and J usage is TRBJ2-1; 9 bases fit TRBD1. V was pared by 2 bases and J by 8 bases, with 19 bases of the junction left unmatched. Germline assignment: CDR1 MGHRA and CDR2 YSYEKL. The length of the CDR3 is 19 residues. The CDR3, as DNA: TGCGCCAGCAGCCAACGAGTCCCCTTAGGACAGGGGCGAGGGGATGAGCAGTTCTTC. This sequence encodes CASSQRVPLGQGRGDEQFF.

The rearrangement joins TRBV14 to TRBJ1-2, with 7 bases lining up with TRBD1. This CDR3 contains 14 residues. V shed 1 base, J shed 6 bases, and the junction held 5 bases outside the gene matches. Germline CDR1 is SGHDN and CDR2 is FVKESK. CDR3 DNA sequence: TGTGCCAGCAGCCAAGCGCGACAGGGCCATGGCTACACCTTC. This sequence encodes CASSQARQGHGYTF.

J is TRBJ1-1 and V is TRBV5-1; D possibly corresponds to TRBD1 (5 bases). CDR1 SGHRS and CDR2 YFSETQ come from the germline V gene. Trimming pared 0 bases from V and 1 base from J, leaving 16 bases between. CDR3 length: 17 amino acids. CDR3 residues: CASSLELPDRTNTEAFF. DNA for the CDR3: TGCGCCAGCAGCTTGGAATTACCAGACAGAACGAACACTGAAGCTTTCTTT.

The J gene is TRBJ2-7, the V gene TRBV15; 9 bases are shared with TRBD2. After removal of 0 bases from V and 6 bases from J, the junction contained 9 bases not matched to a gene. The CDR3 has 16 amino acids. The germline gives CDR1 LNHNV, CDR2 YYDKDF (reference sequence). The CDR3 region is CATSRDGGGRAGEQYF. CDR3 DNA sequence: TGTGCCACCAGCAGAGATGGTGGCGGGAGGGCCGGCGAGCAGTACTTC. The whole variable domain, remainder taken from reference TRBV15 and TRBJ2-7, is DAMVIQNPRYQVTQFGKPVTLSCSQTLNHNVMYWYQQKSSQAPKLLFHYYDKDFNNEADTPDNFQSRRPNTSFCFLDIRSPGLGDTAMYLCATSRDGGGRAGEQYFGPGTRLTVT.

This chain uses TRBV21-1 with TRBJ2-6; the D call TRBD2 from the table was never checked on the DNA. TRBV21-1 is a recognized pseudogene. The CDR3 has 17 residues. The CDR3 spells CASSKGERRPGANVLTF. The DNA for the CDR3 is TGTGCCAGCAGCAAAGGGGAGAGGAGACCTGGGGCCAACGTCCTGACTTTC.